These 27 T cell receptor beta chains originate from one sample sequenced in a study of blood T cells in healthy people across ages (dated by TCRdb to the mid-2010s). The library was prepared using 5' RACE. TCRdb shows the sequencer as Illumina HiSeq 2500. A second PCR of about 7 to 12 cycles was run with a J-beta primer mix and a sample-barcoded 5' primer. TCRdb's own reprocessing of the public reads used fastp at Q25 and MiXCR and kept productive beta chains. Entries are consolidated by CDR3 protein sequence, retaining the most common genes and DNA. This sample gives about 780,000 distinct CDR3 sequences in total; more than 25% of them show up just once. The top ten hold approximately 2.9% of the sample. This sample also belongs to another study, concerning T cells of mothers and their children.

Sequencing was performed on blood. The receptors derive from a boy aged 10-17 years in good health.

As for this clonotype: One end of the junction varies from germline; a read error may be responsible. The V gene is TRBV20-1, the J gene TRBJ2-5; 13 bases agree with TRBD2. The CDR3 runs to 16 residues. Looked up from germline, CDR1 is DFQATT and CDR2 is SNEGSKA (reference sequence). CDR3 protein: CSAPRLAGGNQETQHF. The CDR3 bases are TGCAGTGCGCCCAGACTAGCGGGGGGAAACCAAGAGACCCAGCACTTC.

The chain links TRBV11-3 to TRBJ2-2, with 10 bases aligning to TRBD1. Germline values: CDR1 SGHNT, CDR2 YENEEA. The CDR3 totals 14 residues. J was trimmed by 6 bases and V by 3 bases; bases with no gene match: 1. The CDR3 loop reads CASSFGTGAGELFF. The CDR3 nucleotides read TGTGCCAGCAGCTTTGGGACAGGGGCCGGGGAGCTGTTTTTT.

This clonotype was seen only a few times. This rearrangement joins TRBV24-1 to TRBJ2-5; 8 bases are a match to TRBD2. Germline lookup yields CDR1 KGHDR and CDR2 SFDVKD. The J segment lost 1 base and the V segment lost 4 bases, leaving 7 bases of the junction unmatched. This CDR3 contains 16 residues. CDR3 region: CATSEATRGGQETQYF. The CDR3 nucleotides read TGTGCCACCAGTGAAGCCACCCGGGGGGGCCAAGAGACCCAGTACTTC.

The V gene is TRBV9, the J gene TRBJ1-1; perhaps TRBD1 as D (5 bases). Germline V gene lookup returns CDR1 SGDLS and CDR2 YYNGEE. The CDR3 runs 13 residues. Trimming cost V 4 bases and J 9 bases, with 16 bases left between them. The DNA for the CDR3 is TGTGCCAGCAGCCCCGGAACGGGGCTTCAAGCTTTCTTT. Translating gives CASSPGTGLQAFF.

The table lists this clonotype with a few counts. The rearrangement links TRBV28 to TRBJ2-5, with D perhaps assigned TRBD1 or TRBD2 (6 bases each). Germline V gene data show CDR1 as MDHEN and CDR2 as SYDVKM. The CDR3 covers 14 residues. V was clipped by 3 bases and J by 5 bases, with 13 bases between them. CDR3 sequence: CASSFGGPEETQYF. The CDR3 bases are TGTGCCAGCAGTTTTGGGGGGCCGGAGGAGACCCAGTACTTC.

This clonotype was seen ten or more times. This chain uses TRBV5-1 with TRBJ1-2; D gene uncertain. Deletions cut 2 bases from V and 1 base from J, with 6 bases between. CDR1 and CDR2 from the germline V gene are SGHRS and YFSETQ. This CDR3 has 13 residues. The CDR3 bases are TGCGCCAGCAGCTTTGGAGATAACTATGGCTACACCTTC. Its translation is CASSFGDNYGYTF.

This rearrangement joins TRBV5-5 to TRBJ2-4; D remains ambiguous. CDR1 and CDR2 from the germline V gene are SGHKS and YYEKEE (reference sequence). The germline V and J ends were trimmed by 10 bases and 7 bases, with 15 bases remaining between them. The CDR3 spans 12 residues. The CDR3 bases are TGTGCCCCCCATCACCAGGTGAACATTCAGTACTTC. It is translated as CAPHHQVNIQYF.

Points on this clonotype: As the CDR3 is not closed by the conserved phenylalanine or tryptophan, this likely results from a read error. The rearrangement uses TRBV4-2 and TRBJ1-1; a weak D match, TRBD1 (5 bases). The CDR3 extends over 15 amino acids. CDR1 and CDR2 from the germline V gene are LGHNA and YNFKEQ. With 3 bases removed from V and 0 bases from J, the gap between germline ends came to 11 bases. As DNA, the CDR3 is TGTGCCAGCAGCCATCCAGGGACGGTGAACACTGAAGCTTTCTCT. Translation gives CASSHPGTVNTEAFS.

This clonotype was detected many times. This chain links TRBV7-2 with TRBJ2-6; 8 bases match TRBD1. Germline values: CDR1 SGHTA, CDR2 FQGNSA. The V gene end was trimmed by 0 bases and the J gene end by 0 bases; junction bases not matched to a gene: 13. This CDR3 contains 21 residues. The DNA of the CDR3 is TGTGCCAGCAGCTTAGCGAAACTGCAGGGGGCGACATCCTCTGGGGCCAACGTCCTGACTTTC. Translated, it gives CASSLAKLQGATSSGANVLTF. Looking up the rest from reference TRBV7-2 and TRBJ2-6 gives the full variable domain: GAGVSQSPSNKVTEKGKDVELRCDPISGHTALYWYRQSLGQGLEFLIYFQGNSAPDKSGLPSDRFSAERTGGSVSTLTIQRTQQEDSAVYLCASSLAKLQGATSSGANVLTFGAGSRLTVL.

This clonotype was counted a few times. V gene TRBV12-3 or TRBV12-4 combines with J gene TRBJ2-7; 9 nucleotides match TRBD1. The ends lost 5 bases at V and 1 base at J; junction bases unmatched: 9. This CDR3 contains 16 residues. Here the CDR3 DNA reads TGTGCCAGCAGTACGGTTCCGGGACAGGGTTCCTACGAGCAGTACTTC. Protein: CASSTVPGQGSYEQYF.

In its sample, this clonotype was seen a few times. CDR3 loop: CASRGIGSYEQYF. The CDR3 nucleotides read TGTGCCAGCAGGGGAATAGGGTCCTACGAGCAGTACTTC. This chain links TRBV7-9 with TRBJ2-7; no firm D call. The CDR3 contains 13 residues. V lost 6 bases, J lost 1 base, and 10 bases lay in between. CDR1 is SEHNR, CDR2 FQNEAQ, per germline (reference sequence).

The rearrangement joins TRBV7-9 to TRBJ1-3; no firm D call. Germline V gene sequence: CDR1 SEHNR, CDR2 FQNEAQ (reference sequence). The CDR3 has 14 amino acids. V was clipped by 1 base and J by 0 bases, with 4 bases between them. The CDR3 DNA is TGTGCCAGCAGCTTAGAGGCCTCTGGAAACACCATATATTTT. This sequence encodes CASSLEASGNTIYF.

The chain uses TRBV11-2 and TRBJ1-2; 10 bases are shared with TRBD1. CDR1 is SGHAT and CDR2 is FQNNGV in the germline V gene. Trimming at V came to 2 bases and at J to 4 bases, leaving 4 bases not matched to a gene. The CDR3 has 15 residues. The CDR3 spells CASSLWTGGFYGYTF. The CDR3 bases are TGTGCCAGCAGCTTATGGACAGGGGGGTTCTATGGCTACACCTTC.

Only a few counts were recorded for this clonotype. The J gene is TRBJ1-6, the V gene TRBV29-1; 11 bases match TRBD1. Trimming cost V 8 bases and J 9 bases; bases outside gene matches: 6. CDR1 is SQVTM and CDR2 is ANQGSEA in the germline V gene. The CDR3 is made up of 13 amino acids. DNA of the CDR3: TGCAGCACGGGACAGGGGGTGGGTTCACCCCTCCACTTT. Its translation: CSTGQGVGSPLHF.

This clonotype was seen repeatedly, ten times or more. CDR3 coding DNA: TGCGCCAGCAGCAACACCGGGGAGCTGTTTTTT. This sequence encodes CASSNTGELFF. The V gene is TRBV5-1, the J gene TRBJ2-2; D is unclear. The CDR3 is 11 residues long. Trimming removed 4 bases at V and 2 bases at J, with 0 bases between. Germline V gene lookup returns CDR1 SGHRS and CDR2 YFSETQ. Combining the CDR3 with reference TRBV5-1 and TRBJ2-2 gives the whole variable domain KAGVTQTPRYLIKTRGQQVTLSCSPISGHRSVSWYQQTPGQGLQFLFEYFSETQRNKGNFPGRFSGRQFSNSRSEMNVSTLELGDSALYLCASSNTGELFFGEGSRLTVL.

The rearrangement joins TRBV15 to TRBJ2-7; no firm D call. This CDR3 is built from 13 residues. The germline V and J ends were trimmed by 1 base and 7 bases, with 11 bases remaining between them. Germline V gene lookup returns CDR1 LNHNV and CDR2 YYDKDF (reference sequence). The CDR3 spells CATSRALIDEQYF. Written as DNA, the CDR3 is TGTGCCACCAGCAGAGCTCTCATAGATGAGCAGTACTTC.

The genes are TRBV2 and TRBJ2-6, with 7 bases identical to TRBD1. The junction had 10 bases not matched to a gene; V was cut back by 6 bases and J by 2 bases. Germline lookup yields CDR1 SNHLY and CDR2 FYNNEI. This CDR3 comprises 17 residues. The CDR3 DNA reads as TGTGCCAGCAGACTTGACAGGGCGTCCCCTGGGGCCAACGTCCTGACTTTC. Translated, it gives CASRLDRASPGANVLTF.

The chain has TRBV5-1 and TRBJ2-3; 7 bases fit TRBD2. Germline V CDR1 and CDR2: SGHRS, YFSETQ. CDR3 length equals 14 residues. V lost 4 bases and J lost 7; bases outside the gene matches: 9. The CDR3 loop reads CASSTTGTTYTQYF. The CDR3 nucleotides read TGCGCCAGCAGCACCACCGGGACTACCTATACGCAGTATTTT.

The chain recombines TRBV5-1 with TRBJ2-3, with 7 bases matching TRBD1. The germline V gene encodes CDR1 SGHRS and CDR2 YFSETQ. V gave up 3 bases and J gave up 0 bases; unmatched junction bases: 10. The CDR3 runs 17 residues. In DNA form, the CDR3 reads TGCGCCAGCAGCTATCCCCGGACAGGAATTAGCACAGATACGCAGTATTTT. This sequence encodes CASSYPRTGISTDTQYF.

Written as DNA, the CDR3 is TGTGCCAGCAGGCGTAACAGGGATAGCACAGATACGCAGTATTTT. Its translation is CASRRNRDSTDTQYF. The V gene is TRBV6-1, the J gene TRBJ2-3; D may be TRBD1 (6 bases). Trimming took off 6 bases at V and 0 bases at J, with 13 bases between the two ends. Per germline, CDR1 MNHNS and CDR2 SASEGT. The CDR3 extends over 15 amino acids.

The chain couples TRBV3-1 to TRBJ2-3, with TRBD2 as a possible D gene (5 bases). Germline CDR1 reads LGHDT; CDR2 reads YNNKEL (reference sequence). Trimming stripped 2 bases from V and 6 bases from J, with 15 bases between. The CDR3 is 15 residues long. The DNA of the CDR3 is TGTGCCAGCAGCCAAAAAGGGAGTTGGGTGGATACGCAGTATTTT. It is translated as CASSQKGSWVDTQYF.

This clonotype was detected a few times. CDR3 loop: CASSLEMIGEVRRAFF. The CDR3 nucleotides are TGTGCCAGCAGCTTAGAAATGATCGGGGAGGTTAGGAGAGCTTTCTTT. The chain is built from TRBV7-9 and TRBJ1-1; D is ambiguous. Germline loops: CDR1 SEHNR, CDR2 FQNEAQ (reference sequence). CDR3 size: 16 residues. With 1 base removed from V and 10 bases from J, the gap between germline ends came to 22 bases.

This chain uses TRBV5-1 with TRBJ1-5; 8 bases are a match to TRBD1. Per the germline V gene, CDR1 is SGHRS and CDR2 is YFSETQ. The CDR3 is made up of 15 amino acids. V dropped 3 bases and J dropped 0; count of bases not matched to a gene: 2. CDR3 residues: CASSYQGASNQPQHF. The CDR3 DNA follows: TGCGCCAGCAGCTACCAGGGGGCTAGCAATCAGCCCCAGCATTTT.

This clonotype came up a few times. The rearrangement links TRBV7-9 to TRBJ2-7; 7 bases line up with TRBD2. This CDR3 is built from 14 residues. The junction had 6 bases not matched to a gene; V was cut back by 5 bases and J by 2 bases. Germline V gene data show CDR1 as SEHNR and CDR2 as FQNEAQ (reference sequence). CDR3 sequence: CASSPSGLAYEQYF. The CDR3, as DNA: TGTGCCAGCAGCCCATCCGGACTAGCCTACGAGCAGTACTTC.

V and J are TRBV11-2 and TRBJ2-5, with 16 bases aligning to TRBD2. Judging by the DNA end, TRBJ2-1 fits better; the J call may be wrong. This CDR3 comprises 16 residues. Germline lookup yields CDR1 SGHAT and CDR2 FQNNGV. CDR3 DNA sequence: TGTGCCAGCAGCGCGGGACTAGCGGGGGGGTTGAATGAGCAGTTCTTC. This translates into CASSAGLAGGLNEQFF.

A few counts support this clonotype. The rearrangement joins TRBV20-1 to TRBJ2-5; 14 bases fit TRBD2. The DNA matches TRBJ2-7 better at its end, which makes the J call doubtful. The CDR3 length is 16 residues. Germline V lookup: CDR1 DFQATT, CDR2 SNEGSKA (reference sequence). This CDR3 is CSALGLAGVSSYEQYF. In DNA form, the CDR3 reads TGCAGTGCTTTGGGACTAGCGGGGGTGAGCTCCTACGAGCAGTACTTC.

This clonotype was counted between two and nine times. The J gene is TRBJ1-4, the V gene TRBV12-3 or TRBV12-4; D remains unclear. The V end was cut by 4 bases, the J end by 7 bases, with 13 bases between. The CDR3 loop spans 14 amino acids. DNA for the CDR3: TGTGCCAGCAGTTCGGGAGCAGGTTCTGAAAAACTGTTTTTT. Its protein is CASSSGAGSEKLFF.